The 29 T cell receptor beta chains reported below all come from one sample, sequenced in a study of molecular identifiers for immune sequencing clone quantification. TCRdb ran MiXCR on the PCR reads and lists one entry per CDR3 protein. Here the sample spans about 65,000 distinct CDR3 sequences, less than 20% being singletons. The sequenced sample was naive CD8+ T cells from blood, with Jurkat cell RNA spiked in. Subset denoted: FACS-sorted CD8+CD4-CCR7+CD45RA+ naive T cells. These receptors originate from a human donor in good health. Some libraries in this study had Jurkat cell RNA spiked in.

This clonotype was seen many times. The V gene is TRBV2, the J gene TRBJ1-5; D call uncertain. This CDR3 comprises 15 residues. The V end was cut by 1 base, the J end by 0 bases, with 7 bases between. Per germline, CDR1 SNHLY and CDR2 FYNNEI. CDR3 bases: TGTGCCAGCAGTGAAGATTTGTATAGCAATCAGCCCCAGCATTTT. This sequence encodes CASSEDLYSNQPQHF.

This clonotype has at least ten counts. CDR3 sequence: CASSVGDTEAFF. The CDR3 coding sequence is TGCGCCAGCAGTGTAGGGGATACTGAAGCTTTCTTT. The chain uses TRBV10-2 and TRBJ1-1, with D possibly being TRBD1 (5 bases). The germline V and J ends were trimmed by 4 bases and 5 bases, with 8 bases remaining between them. CDR3 length: 12 residues. CDR1 is WSHSY and CDR2 is SAAADI in the germline V gene.

This clonotype was found many times. The genes are TRBV5-8 and TRBJ2-7; D remains ambiguous. Trimming took off 4 bases at V and 3 bases at J, with 5 bases between the two ends. CDR1 is SGHTS, CDR2 YDEGEE, per germline. This CDR3 region has 11 residues. The CDR3 sequence: CASSLIYEQYF. The DNA for the CDR3 is TGTGCCAGCAGCCTGATCTACGAGCAGTACTTC.

This clonotype was detected only a few times. This may arise from a read error, as a much more abundant clone is one base away. The genes are TRBV15 and TRBJ2-3; TRBD2 is a possible D gene (5 bases). The CDR3 sequence is 15 residues long. Trimming shortened V by 5 bases and J by 8 bases, and 20 bases separated the two germline ends. CDR1 is LNHNV and CDR2 is YYDKDF in the germline V gene (reference sequence). The CDR3 protein is CATSDTRRRDGTQYF. The CDR3 DNA follows: TGTGCCACCAGCGACACCCGACGCCGGGATGGTACGCAGTATTTT.

Concerning this clonotype: One end of the junction fails to match germline, which may point to a read error. V gene TRBV19 combines with J gene TRBJ2-7; D possibly uses TRBD1 or TRBD2 (5 bases each). Germline assignment: CDR1 LNHDA and CDR2 SQIVND (reference sequence). The CDR3 runs to 13 residues. The CDR3 DNA is TGTGCCAGTAGTATAGCCGGGACCTGCGAGAAGTACTTC. Translated, it gives CASSIAGTCEKYF.

The chain combines TRBV11-2 with TRBJ2-7, with no clear D. The length of the CDR3 is 14 residues. Germline lookup yields CDR1 SGHAT and CDR2 FQNNGV. V dropped 1 base and J dropped 0 bases, with 7 bases sitting between them. In DNA, the CDR3 is TGTGCCAGCAGCTTAGGGCTAATCTCCTACGAGCAGTACTTC. Translated, it gives CASSLGLISYEQYF.

The CDR3 region has the DNA TGTGCCAGCAGACAGGATTCACCCCTCCACTTT. Amino acid sequence: CASRQDSPLHF. The chain employs TRBV6-1 and TRBJ1-6; D may be TRBD1 (5 bases). The ends were cut back, 6 bases at V and 8 bases at J, with 5 bases in the middle. The CDR3 spans 11 residues. Germline V gene data show CDR1 as MNHNS and CDR2 as SASEGT.

This clonotype was counted at least ten times. The chain recombines TRBV27 with TRBJ1-1; D is possibly TRBD1 (6 bases). The CDR3 runs to 14 residues. Germline CDR1 is MNHEY and CDR2 is SMNVEV (reference sequence). V was pared by 1 base and J by 5 bases, with 11 bases between. CDR3 nucleotide sequence: TGTGCCAGCAGTTTATTGGGGGCTGGGACTGAAGCTTTCTTT. The encoded protein is CASSLLGAGTEAFF.

There are many counts of this clonotype. The chain couples TRBV4-1 to TRBJ1-4, with D possibly matching TRBD1 (6 bases). The CDR3 is 14 residues long. The V gene lost 4 bases and the J gene lost 8 bases, with 14 bases spanning the gap. Germline V gives CDR1 MGHRA, CDR2 YSYEKL. The CDR3 protein is CASSPGVVGEKLFF. CDR3 in DNA: TGCGCCAGCAGCCCAGGGGTTGTCGGCGAAAAACTGTTTTTT.

In regard to this clonotype: This may stem from a read error, because a much larger clone lies one nucleotide away. J is TRBJ2-7 and V is TRBV4-1; 13 nucleotides match TRBD2. The CDR3 length is 15 residues. The germline V gene has CDR1 MGHRA and CDR2 YSYEKL. The V segment lost 4 bases and the J segment 5 bases; nucleotides outside the gene matches: 5. This CDR3 is CASSRTSGSMDEQYF. CDR3 nucleotides: TGCGCCAGCAGCCGGACTAGCGGGAGTATGGACGAGCAGTACTTC.

In this sample, this clonotype turned up a few times. Possible read error: a much larger clone is one base away. This rearrangement joins TRBV28 to TRBJ1-1, with a weak D call TRBD1 (6 bases). Germline CDR1 and CDR2: MDHEN and SYDVKM. The CDR3 contains 11 residues. The CDR3 protein is CASSLGQPASF. CDR3 sequence (DNA): TGTGCCAGCAGTTTGGGACAACCAGCTTCCTTT. Full variable domain (missing parts from reference TRBV28 and TRBJ1-1): DVKVTQSSRYLVKRTGEKVFLECVQDMDHENMFWYRQDPGLGLRLIYFSYDVKMKEKGDIPEGYSVSREKKERFSLILESASTNQTSMYLCASSLGQPASFGQGTRLTVV.

This clonotype appeared many times. The chain joins TRBV3-1 to TRBJ2-7; D is undetermined. The CDR3 covers 14 residues. V lost 1 base and J 0 bases, leaving 7 bases between the germline ends. Germline loops: CDR1 LGHDT, CDR2 YNNKEL (reference sequence). The CDR3 loop reads CASSQGFSSYEQYF. In nucleotides, the CDR3 is TGTGCCAGCAGCCAAGGTTTCAGCTCCTACGAGCAGTACTTC.

Many counts were recorded for this clonotype. CDR3 nucleotide sequence: TGCAGCGCCGGAGCAGGGGAGGCAAACACTGAAGCTTTCTTT. Its translation: CSAGAGEANTEAFF. The chain is built from TRBV29-1 and TRBJ1-1; tentative D call: TRBD1 (6 bases). CDR3 length: 14 residues. Trimming removed 7 bases from V and 2 bases from J, with 17 bases in between. Germline CDR1 and CDR2: SQVTM and ANQGSEA. The whole variable domain, filled in from reference TRBV29-1 and TRBJ1-1, reads SAVISQKPSRDICQRGTSLTIQCQVDSQVTMMFWYRQQPGQSLTLIATANQGSEATYESGFVIDKFPISRPNLTFSTLTVSNMSPEDSSIYLCSAGAGEANTEAFFGQGTRLTVV.

About this clonotype itself: At one end the junction does not follow the germline gene, possibly because of a read error. CDR3: CANSFGLAYEQYF. CDR3 sequence (DNA): TGTGCCAACAGCTTCGGACTAGCCTACGAGCAGTACTTC. The chain joins TRBV7-6 to TRBJ2-7; 7 nucleotides agree with TRBD2. The CDR3 is 13 amino acids. CDR1 is SGHVS and CDR2 is FNYEAQ in the germline V gene.

This clonotype has ten or more counts. V gene TRBV20-1 combines with J gene TRBJ2-1; D is ambiguous. Germline V lookup: CDR1 DFQATT, CDR2 SNEGSKA (reference sequence). V dropped 0 bases and J dropped 2 bases, with 23 bases sitting between them. CDR3 length: 19 residues. CDR3 in DNA: TGCAGTGCTAGAGATCCCCCAACCTGGACCGAAGGGACCTACAATGAGCAGTTCTTC. Its translation: CSARDPPTWTEGTYNEQFF.

There are a few counts of this clonotype. This chain connects TRBV18 to TRBJ2-7, with D unclear. The V end lost 3 bases, the J end lost 0 bases, and 6 bases lay between the germline ends. This CDR3 is built from 13 residues. Germline V gene lookup returns CDR1 KGHSH and CDR2 LQKENI. In nucleotides, the CDR3 is TGTGCCAGCTCACCTAGCCGCTCCTACGAGCAGTACTTC. It codes for CASSPSRSYEQYF.

This clonotype was counted at least ten times. The chain has TRBV6-5 and TRBJ2-1; 11 positions agree with TRBD2. J lost 8 bases, V lost 5 bases, and 8 bases had no gene match. Per the germline V gene, CDR1 is MNHEY and CDR2 is SVGAGI. CDR3 length: 15 amino acids. The CDR3: CASSRTSGSTHEQFF. CDR3 DNA sequence: TGTGCCAGCAGTCGAACTAGCGGGAGCACTCATGAGCAGTTCTTC.

The chain links TRBV20-1 to TRBJ2-1; no firm D call. The CDR3 runs to 14 residues. From germline, CDR1 is DFQATT and CDR2 SNEGSKA (reference sequence). V lost 4 bases and J 1 base, leaving 11 bases between the germline ends. The CDR3 region is CSATVFNSYNEQFF. The CDR3 DNA is TGCAGTGCTACAGTCTTCAATTCCTACAATGAGCAGTTCTTC.

Comment on this clonotype: Given a much more abundant clone one base away, this may be a read error. The chain has TRBV24-1 and TRBJ1-5; no clear D gene. The germline V gene encodes CDR1 KGHDR and CDR2 SFDVKD. V was clipped by 3 bases and J by 4 bases, with 9 bases between them. CDR3 length equals 14 residues. The CDR3 sequence: CATSDREDNQPQHF. CDR3 DNA sequence: TGTGCCACCAGTGATCGGGAGGATAATCAGCCCCAGCATTTT.

This clonotype was seen ten or more times. The genes are TRBV24-1 and TRBJ2-2; D unclear. Germline V gene sequence: CDR1 KGHDR, CDR2 SFDVKD. V lost 5 bases, J lost 6 bases, and 12 bases lay in between. This CDR3 contains 14 residues. The CDR3 coding sequence is TGTGCCACCAGTGGGGCCAGTTCCCCCGGGGAGCTGTTTTTT. It codes for CATSGASSPGELFF.

This clonotype was recorded many times. The rearrangement uses TRBV6-2 or TRBV6-3 and TRBJ1-1; D is unresolved. CDR1 is MNHEY and CDR2 is SVGEGT in the germline V gene. Trimming removed 1 base from V and 1 base from J, with 7 bases in between. The CDR3 runs to 14 residues. CDR3 sequence: CASSYYAPNTEAFF. DNA for the CDR3: TGTGCCAGCAGTTACTATGCACCGAACACTGAAGCTTTCTTT.

The chain joins TRBV11-2 to TRBJ2-7; maybe TRBD2 (5 bases). CDR1 is SGHAT and CDR2 is FQNNGV in the germline V gene. This CDR3 region has 13 residues. Trimming took off 3 bases at V and 5 bases at J, with 11 bases between the two ends. CDR3 region: CASSFGIRDEQYF. The CDR3 DNA is TGTGCCAGCAGCTTCGGGATTCGCGACGAGCAGTACTTC.

This clonotype has ten or more counts. The rearrangement links TRBV27 to TRBJ2-1; D may be TRBD1 (6 bases). CDR1 is MNHEY, CDR2 SMNVEV, per germline (reference sequence). This CDR3 is 13 amino acids long. Trimming removed 9 bases from V and 6 bases from J, with 15 bases in between. CDR3 in DNA: TGTGCCAGTTCAGGGGCCCCCGGCAATGAGCAGTTCTTC. Amino acids: CASSGAPGNEQFF.

Ten or more counts support this clonotype. J is TRBJ2-3 and V is TRBV19; D is ambiguous. CDR3 length: 13 amino acids. Trimming stripped 3 bases from V and 2 bases from J, with 6 bases between. In germline, CDR1 is LNHDA, CDR2 SQIVND (reference sequence). The CDR3 bases are TGTGCCAGTAGTATGGTCTACACAGATACGCAGTATTTT. It is translated as CASSMVYTDTQYF.

This clonotype was seen repeatedly, ten times or more. The chain joins TRBV20-1 to TRBJ2-1; the D call may be TRBD1 or TRBD2 (5 bases each). Looked up from germline, CDR1 is DFQATT and CDR2 is SNEGSKA (reference sequence). Trimming removed 3 bases at V and 9 bases at J, with 9 bases between. This CDR3 has 11 amino acids. The CDR3 here is CSASGGVEQFF. CDR3 DNA: TGCAGTGCTAGTGGGGGAGTTGAGCAGTTCTTC.

This clonotype was seen at least ten times. The chain carries TRBV29-1 and TRBJ2-6, with TRBD1 matching 7 bases. V lost 3 bases to trimming and J lost 2 bases; unmatched junction nucleotides: 10. There are 17 residues in the CDR3. Germline lookup yields CDR1 SQVTM and CDR2 ANQGSEA. For the CDR3, the DNA is TGCAGCGTTGAGGTCGGGGAAGGGGGCCCTGGGGCCAACGTCCTGACTTTC. This sequence encodes CSVEVGEGGPGANVLTF.

This clonotype was detected ten times or more. The chain uses TRBV4-3 and TRBJ1-2, with D maybe TRBD1 (6 bases). Deletions cut 0 bases from V and 6 bases from J, with 17 bases between. The length of the CDR3 is 16 residues. Germline-derived CDR1 and CDR2 are LGHNA and YSLEER. As DNA, the CDR3 is TGCGCCAGCAGCCAAGATCTTAGGGGGGGCGTTGATGGCTACACCTTC. It yields the protein CASSQDLRGGVDGYTF.

This clonotype occurred a few times. The chain combines TRBV5-5 with TRBJ2-2; D may be TRBD2 (5 bases). Trimming removed 2 bases from V and 3 bases from J, with 11 bases in between. The V gene's germline CDR1 is SGHKS and CDR2 YYEKEE (reference sequence). This CDR3 region has 15 residues. CDR3 bases: TGTGCCAGCAGCTTCCCACGGCGGGACACCGGGGAGCTGTTTTTT. Residues: CASSFPRRDTGELFF.

Remarks on this clonotype: With a much larger clone just one base away, this may be a read error. The CDR3: CASSHGLAGYYEQHF. As DNA, the CDR3 is TGCGCCAGCAGCCATGGACTAGCGGGATACTACGAGCAGCACTTC. The chain has TRBV4-1 and TRBJ2-7; 12 positions match TRBD2. CDR3 length equals 15 residues. Germline CDR1 and CDR2: MGHRA and YSYEKL.